This T cell receptor (beta chain) was documented in a study of PD-1 blockade in classical Hodgkin lymphoma. Findings and limits, study-wide: CD4+ TCR diversity, unlike CD8+, rose significantly by C4D1. Newly diagnosed patients had diversity similar to the baseline diversity of complete responders. Differences between repertoires have undefined causes, possibly disease activity or prior therapy.

Sequenced by immunoSEQ multiplex PCR; TCRdb stores in-frame clones only, minus some. The repertoire holds about 75,000 clones, with about 92% as singletons. Losses at the gene ends were 1 base for V and 2 bases for J; bases not matched to a gene: 5. Germline CDR1 is GTSNPN and CDR2 is SVGIG (reference sequence). The CDR3 is 14 amino acids. As to this clone: The antigen remains unidentified.

Exposure to brentuximab vedotin varied, and each patient had relapsed following autologous stem cell transplantation. This chain uses TRBV30 with TRBJ2-7; 7 bases fit TRBD1. The sequence was obtained from a human donor with classical Hodgkin lymphoma. Specimen: peripheral blood mononuclear cells (PBMCs), collected at baseline. The CDR3 protein is CAWSGYRGAYEQYF. The CDR3 DNA follows: TGTGCCTGGAGTGGCTACAGGGGAGCCTACGAGCAGTACTTC.